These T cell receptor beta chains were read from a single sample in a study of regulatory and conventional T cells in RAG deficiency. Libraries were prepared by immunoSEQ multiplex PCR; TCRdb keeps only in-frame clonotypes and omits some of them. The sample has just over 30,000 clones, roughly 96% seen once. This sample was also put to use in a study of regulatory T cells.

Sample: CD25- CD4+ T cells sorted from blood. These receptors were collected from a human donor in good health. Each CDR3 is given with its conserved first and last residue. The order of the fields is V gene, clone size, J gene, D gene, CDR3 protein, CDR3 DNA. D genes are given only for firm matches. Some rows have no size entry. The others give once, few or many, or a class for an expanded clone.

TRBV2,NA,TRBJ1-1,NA,CARRGDLNTEAFF,TGTGCCAGACGAGGGGACTTGAACACTGAAGCTTTCTTT
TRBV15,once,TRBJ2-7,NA,CATSTRSSEQYF,TGTGCCACCAGCACTAGGTCGTCCGAGCAGTACTTC
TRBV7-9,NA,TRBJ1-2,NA,CASSLSGTPHDGYTF,TGTGCCAGCAGCTTAAGCGGGACCCCTCATGATGGCTACACCTTC
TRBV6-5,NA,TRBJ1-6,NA,CASSYTESSYNSPLHF,TGTGCCAGCAGTTACACAGAGAGCTCCTATAATTCACCCCTCCACTTT
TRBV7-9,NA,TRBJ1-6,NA,CASQGLPPSLHF,TGTGCCAGCCAGGGCCTGCCCCCGTCCCTCCACTTT
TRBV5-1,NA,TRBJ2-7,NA,CASSLYLQGSSYEQYF,TGCGCCAGCAGCCTGTATCTACAGGGTTCGTCTTACGAGCAGTACTTC
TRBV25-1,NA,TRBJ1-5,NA,CASSEYSHQPQHF,TGTGCCAGCAGTGAATATTCTCATCAGCCCCAGCATTTT
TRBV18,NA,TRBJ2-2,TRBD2,CASSPTTSGANTGELFF,TGTGCCAGCTCACCTACGACTAGCGGGGCCAACACCGGGGAGCTGTTTTTT
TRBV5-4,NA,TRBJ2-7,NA,CASSLEWGPAYEQYF,TGTGCCAGCAGCTTGGAATGGGGGCCAGCATACGAGCAGTACTTC
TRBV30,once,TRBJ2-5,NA,CAWSVSREETQYF,TGTGCCTGGAGTGTTTCCAGGGAAGAGACCCAGTACTTC
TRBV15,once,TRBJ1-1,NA,CATSREPRTEAFF,TGTGCCACCAGCAGAGAACCCAGGACTGAAGCTTTCTTT
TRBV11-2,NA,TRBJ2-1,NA,CASSLGGATHNEQFF,TGTGCCAGCAGCCTTGGGGGCGCTACCCACAATGAGCAGTTCTTC
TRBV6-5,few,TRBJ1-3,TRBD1,CASRRQGSGNTIYF,TGTGCCAGCAGAAGACAGGGCTCTGGAAACACCATATATTTT
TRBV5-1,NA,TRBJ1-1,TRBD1,CASSSQTGVAFF,TGCGCCAGCAGCTCTCAGACAGGGGTAGCTTTCTTT
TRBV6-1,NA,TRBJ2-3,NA,CASGREDFVDTQYF,TGTGCCAGCGGCAGGGAAGATTTTGTAGATACGCAGTATTTT
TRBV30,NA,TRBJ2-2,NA,CAWTLGSGELFF,TGTGCCTGGACTCTGGGCTCTGGGGAGCTGTTTTTT
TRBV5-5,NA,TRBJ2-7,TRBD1,CASSPGTGAVYEQYF,TGTGCCAGCAGCCCTGGGACAGGCGCAGTCTACGAGCAGTACTTC
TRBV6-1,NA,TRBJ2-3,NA,CASSNDYRDTQYF,TGTGCCAGCAGTAATGATTACAGGGACACGCAGTATTTT
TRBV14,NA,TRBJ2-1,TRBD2,CASSPRGASGVFYNEQFF,TGTGCCAGCAGCCCCCGGGGGGCTAGCGGGGTCTTCTACAATGAGCAGTTCTTC
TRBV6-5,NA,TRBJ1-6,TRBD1,CASSWDRSSNSPLHF,TGTGCCAGCAGTTGGGACAGGAGCTCGAATTCACCCCTCCACTTT
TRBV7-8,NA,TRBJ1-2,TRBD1,CASSLGQGADYGYTF,TGTGCCAGCAGCTTGGGACAGGGGGCTGACTATGGCTACACCTTC
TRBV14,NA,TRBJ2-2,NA,CASSQDRGRSNTGELFF,TGTGCCAGCAGCCAAGATCGAGGGAGGTCCAACACCGGGGAGCTGTTTTTT
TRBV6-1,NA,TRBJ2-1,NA,CASAGGGSYNEQFF,TGTGCCAGCGCCGGAGGCGGCTCCTACAATGAGCAGTTCTTC
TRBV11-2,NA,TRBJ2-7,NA,CASSLLETSYEQYF,TGTGCCAGCAGCTTATTGGAGACCTCCTACGAGCAGTACTTC
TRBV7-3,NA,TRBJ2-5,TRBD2,CASSLSSGRLETQYF,TGTGCCAGCAGCTTATCTAGCGGGAGGCTCGAGACCCAGTACTTC
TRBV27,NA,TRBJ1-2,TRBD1,CASRPTGGIGYGYTF,TGTGCCAGCAGGCCCACAGGGGGCATAGGCTATGGCTACACCTTC
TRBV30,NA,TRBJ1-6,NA,CAWSGHTGMNSPLHF,TGTGCCTGGAGTGGACATACAGGGATGAATTCACCCCTCCACTTT
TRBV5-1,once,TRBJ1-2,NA,CASSIGTLTGLRYTF,TGCGCCAGCAGCATCGGGACACTGACAGGTTTGCGCTACACCTTC
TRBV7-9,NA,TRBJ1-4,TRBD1,CASSPGTAINEKLFF,TGTGCCAGCAGCCCCGGGACAGCTATTAATGAAAAACTGTTTTTT
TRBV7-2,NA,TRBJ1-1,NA,CASSLVPGAGTEAFF,TGTGCCAGCAGCTTAGTCCCAGGGGCGGGCACTGAAGCTTTCTTT
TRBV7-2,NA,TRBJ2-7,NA,CASSSKTLTIHEQYF,TGTGCCAGCAGTTCTAAAACACTCACTATCCACGAGCAGTACTTC
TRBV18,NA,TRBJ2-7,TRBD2,CASSPSSGNYEQYF,TGTGCCAGCTCACCTTCTAGCGGGAACTACGAGCAGTACTTC
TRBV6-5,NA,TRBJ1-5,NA,CASSRGQHQPQHF,TGTGCCAGCAGCAGAGGACAGCATCAGCCCCAGCATTTT
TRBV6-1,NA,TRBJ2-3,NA,CASIQGISTDTQYF,TGTGCCAGCATCCAGGGTATTAGCACAGATACGCAGTATTTT
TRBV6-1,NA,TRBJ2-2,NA,CASNLGQANTGELFF,TGTGCCAGCAACCTGGGACAAGCGAACACCGGGGAGCTGTTTTTT
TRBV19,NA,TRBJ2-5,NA,CASSILLRGQETQYF,TGTGCCAGTAGTATTCTCCTGAGAGGCCAAGAGACCCAGTACTTC
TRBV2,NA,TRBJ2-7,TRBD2,CASRVRGTSGGRYEQYF,TGTGCCAGCAGAGTCAGGGGGACTAGCGGGGGGCGCTACGAGCAGTACTTC
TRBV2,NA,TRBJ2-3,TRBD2,CASSEATSGGADTQYF,TGTGCCAGCAGTGAAGCAACTAGCGGGGGCGCAGATACGCAGTATTTT
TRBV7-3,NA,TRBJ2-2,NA,CASSRQGHGELFF,TGTGCCAGCAGCCGTCAGGGCCACGGGGAGCTGTTTTTT
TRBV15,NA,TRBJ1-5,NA,CATSRDQLGAQPQHF,TGTGCCACCAGCAGAGACCAATTAGGGGCTCAGCCCCAGCATTTT
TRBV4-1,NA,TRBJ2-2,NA,CASSDDRRTGELFF,TGCGCCAGCAGCGATGACAGGAGGACCGGGGAGCTGTTTTTT